The clone carrying this T cell receptor (beta chain) is a singleton in its sample. The data belong to a study of neoadjuvant nivolumab and ipilimumab in lung cancer. V was clipped by 7 bases and J by 2 bases, with 14 bases between them. The CDR3 has 14 residues. Germline CDR1 SEHNR, CDR2 FQNEAQ (reference sequence). Some clones are missing from TCRdb's copy, which holds only in-frame ones; the method was immunoSEQ multiplex PCR. The profile shows roughly 49,000 clones, around 89% of them singletons. Sequencing was performed on blood, taken before neoadjuvant nivolumab, alone or with ipilimumab. This chain joins TRBV7-9 and TRBJ1-1; tentative D call: TRBD1 (6 bases). This clonotype was obtained from an adult with non-small cell lung cancer. Some clones in this sample may be carry-over from other donors' samples. CDR3 DNA: TGTGCCAGCAAAGAGGCAGGGGCTAACACTGAAGCTTTCTTT. The encoded protein is CASKEAGANTEAFF.